Included here is one TCR beta chain sequence, with context. The target antigen is unknown. The read ends 3 residues before the CDR3 terminus; that terminus is restored from the germline J gene. immunoSEQ multiplex PCR used an average of roughly 1,300 ng genomic DNA. TCRdb keeps only in-frame clones here, not all; method: immunoSEQ multiplex PCR. The sample table includes tens of thousands of clones. These data originate in a study of T cells in women clearing cervical HPV infection. Looking at the study overall: HLA type stays a possible confounder, typing being limited. Study-wide points: CIN3+ cases had significantly higher TCR repertoire richness than controls, but evenness did not differ. Unknown T-cell numbers per sample may underlie the richness differences.

This CDR3 contains 13 residues. Germline values: CDR1 LNHDA, CDR2 SQIVND (reference sequence). Trimming took off 10 bases at V and 3 bases at J, with 14 bases between the two ends. The sample was blood buffy coat. This receptor was obtained from a woman between 18 and 70 years old with a cervical HPV16 infection that either progressed to CIN3+ or cleared (not recorded which). The chain joins TRBV19 to TRBJ2-3; D possibly corresponds to TRBD1 (6 bases). This CDR3 reads CATSATGTDTQYF. The covered CDR3 bases are TGTGCCACCTCAGCCACAGGGACAGATACG.